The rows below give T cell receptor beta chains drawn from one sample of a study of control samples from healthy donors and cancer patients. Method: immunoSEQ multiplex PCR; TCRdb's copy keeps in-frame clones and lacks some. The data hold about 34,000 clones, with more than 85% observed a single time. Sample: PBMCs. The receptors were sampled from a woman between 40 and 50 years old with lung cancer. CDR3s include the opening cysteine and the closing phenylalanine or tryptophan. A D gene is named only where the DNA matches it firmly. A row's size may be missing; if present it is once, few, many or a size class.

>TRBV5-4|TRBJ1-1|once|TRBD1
TGTGCCAGCAGCTTGGAACCCCCGGGACAGGGGTCGTCTGAAGCTTTCTTT
CASSLEPPGQGSSEAFF
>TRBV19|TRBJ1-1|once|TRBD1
TGCGGTACAACAGGGGGCACTGAAGCTTTCTTT
CGTTGGTEAFF
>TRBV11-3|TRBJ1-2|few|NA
TGTGCCAGCAGCTACTCCGGGACCGACTACTATGGCTACACCTTC
CASSYSGTDYYGYTF
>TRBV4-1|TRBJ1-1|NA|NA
TGCGCCAGCAGCCAAGATCCACTAACCCAAGCTTTCTTT
CASSQDPLTQAFF
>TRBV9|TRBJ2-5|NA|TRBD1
TGTGCCAGCAGCCCATTGGACAGGGCTGGTGAGACCCAGTACTTC
CASSPLDRAGETQYF
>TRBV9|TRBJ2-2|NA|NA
TGTGCCAGCAGCGTAGGGGGGTTCGCCGGGGAGCTGTTTTTT
CASSVGGFAGELFF
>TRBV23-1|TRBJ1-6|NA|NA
TGCGCCAGCAGTCAAACGGGGTCAAATTCACCCCTCCACTTT
CASSQTGSNSPLHF
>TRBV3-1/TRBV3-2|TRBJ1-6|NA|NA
TGTGCCAGCAGCCACCCAGGGATTTCACCCCTCCACTTT
CASSHPGISPLHF
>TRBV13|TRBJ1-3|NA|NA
TGTGCCAGCAGCCCGCCGGGGCGAGCTGGAAACACCATATATTTT
CASSPPGRAGNTIYF
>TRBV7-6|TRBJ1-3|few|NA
TGTGCCAGCAGCTTAGGCTCGAGGAGCTCTGGAAACACCATATATTTT
CASSLGSRSSGNTIYF
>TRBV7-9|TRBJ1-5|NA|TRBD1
TGTGCCAGCAGCGCCTCTGACAGGGGAGCGCAGCCCCAGCATTTT
CASSASDRGAQPQHF
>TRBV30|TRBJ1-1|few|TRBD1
TGTGCCTGGCAGACCGGGACAGGGGGGAGGGACACTGAAGCTTTCTTT
CAWQTGTGGRDTEAFF
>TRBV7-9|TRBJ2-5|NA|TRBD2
TGTGCCAGCAGCTTTCGCGGGGGGGCCCGGGAGACCCAGTACTTC
CASSFRGGARETQYF
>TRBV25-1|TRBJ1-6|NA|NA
TGTGCCAGCAGTGAAGGGGTTTTGTCACCCCTCCACTTT
CASSEGVLSPLHF
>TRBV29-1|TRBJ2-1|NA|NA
TGCAGCGTTGAAGAGGGCCACGAGCAGTTCTTC
CSVEEGHEQFF
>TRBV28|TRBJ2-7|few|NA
TGTGCCAGCAGTTACAGGGATGACGACGAGCAGTACTTC
CASSYRDDDEQYF
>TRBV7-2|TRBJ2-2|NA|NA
TGTGCCAGCAGCTTAGTCGGGAACACCGGGGAGCTGTTTTTT
CASSLVGNTGELFF
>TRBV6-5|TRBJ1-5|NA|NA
TGTGCCAGCAGTTTCTCGCTTGGGCAGCCCCAGCATTTT
CASSFSLGQPQHF
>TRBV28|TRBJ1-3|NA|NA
TGTGCCAGCAGTTTGAGGGGGAGTGCTGGAAACACCATATATTTT
CASSLRGSAGNTIYF
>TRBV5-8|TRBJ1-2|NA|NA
TGTGCCAGCAGCGAGAGGGGGGATCGGTATGGCTACACCTTC
CASSERGDRYGYTF
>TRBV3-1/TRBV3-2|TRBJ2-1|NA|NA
TGTGCCAGCAGCCAAGGACTTCAGGTCCATGAGCAGTTCTTC
CASSQGLQVHEQFF
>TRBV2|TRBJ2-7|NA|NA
TGTGCCAGCAGTGAAGCTATGGGCGAGCAGTACTTC
CASSEAMGEQYF
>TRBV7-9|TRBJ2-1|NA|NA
TGTGCCAGCAGCTTGGCCGGAAGGGCGGGACTCCGGAATGAGCAGTTCTTC
CASSLAGRAGLRNEQFF
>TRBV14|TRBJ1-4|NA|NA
TGTGCCAGCAGCCAAGGATATAATGAAAAACTGTTTTTT
CASSQGYNEKLFF
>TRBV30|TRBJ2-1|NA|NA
TGTGCCTGGAGTGTACAGTTCGGTAATGAGCAGTTCTTC
CAWSVQFGNEQFF
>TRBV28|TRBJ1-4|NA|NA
TGTGCGTCGACAGACGCAACTAATGAAAAACTGTTTTTT
CASTDATNEKLFF
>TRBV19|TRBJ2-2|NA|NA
TGTGCCAGTAGGAAGGGAGAGGACACCGGGGAGCTGTTTTTT
CASRKGEDTGELFF
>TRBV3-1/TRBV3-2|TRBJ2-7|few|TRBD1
TGTGCCAGCAGTGAACCATCGACAGGGGACTCCTACGAGCAGTACTTC
CASSEPSTGDSYEQYF
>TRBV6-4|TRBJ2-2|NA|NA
TGTGCCAGCAGTCAGGGCAACACCGGGGAGCTGTTTTTT
CASSQGNTGELFF
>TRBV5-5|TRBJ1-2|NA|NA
TGTGCCAGCAGCTTGGGCAGAACTAACTATGGCTACACCTTC
CASSLGRTNYGYTF
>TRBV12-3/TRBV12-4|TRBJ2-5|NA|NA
TGTGCCAGCAGTTTTATGGTTGGGTACTTC
CASSFMVGYF
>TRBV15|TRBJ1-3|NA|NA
TGTGCCACCAGCCCGCTGAGGCCCTCTGGAAACACCATATATTTT
CATSPLRPSGNTIYF
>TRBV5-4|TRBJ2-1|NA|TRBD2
TGTGCCAGCAGTCCCACCGGGACTAGCAATGATGAGCAGTTCTTC
CASSPTGTSNDEQFF
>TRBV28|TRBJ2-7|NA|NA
TGTGCCAGCAGTCAGGGAATCTCCTACGAGCAGTACTTC
CASSQGISYEQYF
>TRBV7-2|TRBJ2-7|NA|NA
TGTGCCAGCAGCCGGGCTGCATCGGGGGCCGTGTACGAGCAGTACTTC
CASSRAASGAVYEQYF
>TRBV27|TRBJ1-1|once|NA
TGTGCCAGCAGTTTATCGTTTTCTGCGAGTACTGAAGCTTTCTTT
CASSLSFSASTEAFF
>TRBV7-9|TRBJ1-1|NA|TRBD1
TGTGCCAGCAGCTTCGGGACAGGAATAATTGAAGCTTTCTTT
CASSFGTGIIEAFF
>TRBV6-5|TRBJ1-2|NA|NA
TGTGCCAGCAGTTTGCGTAGGGGGGATGGCTACACCTTC
CASSLRRGDGYTF
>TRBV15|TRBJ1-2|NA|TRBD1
TGTGCCACCAGCCGTACGATACTTGGGCCCAGAGGGGGACAGGGTGGCGGCTACACCTTC
CATSRTILGPRGGQGGGYTF
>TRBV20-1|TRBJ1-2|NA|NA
TGCAGTGCTACTGAAGGGAGGGATGGCTACACCTTC
CSATEGRDGYTF
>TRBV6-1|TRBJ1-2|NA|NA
TGTGCCAGCAGTGAAGTTGGCGGACTTAACTATGGCTACACCTTC
CASSEVGGLNYGYTF
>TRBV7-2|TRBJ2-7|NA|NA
TGTGCCAGCAACCCGGGACTGGGATACTACGAGCAGTACTTC
CASNPGLGYYEQYF
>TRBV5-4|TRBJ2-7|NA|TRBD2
TGTGCCAGCAGCCCAAACAGCGGGGGGTCCTCCTACGAGCAGTACTTC
CASSPNSGGSSYEQYF
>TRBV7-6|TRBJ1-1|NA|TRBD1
TGTGCCAGCAGCTTAGGTGGACAGGGTATGGGGGCTTTCTTT
CASSLGGQGMGAFF
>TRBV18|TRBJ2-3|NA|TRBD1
TGTGCCAGCTCACCAATATCCGGGACAGGGTCAACAGATACGCAGTATTTT
CASSPISGTGSTDTQYF
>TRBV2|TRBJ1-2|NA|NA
TGTGCCAGCAGTGGGGCAGGGACGGGGAATGGCTACACCTTC
CASSGAGTGNGYTF
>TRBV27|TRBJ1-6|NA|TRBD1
TGTGCCAGCAGTTCCGGGACAGTTTATAATTCACCCCTCCACTTT
CASSSGTVYNSPLHF
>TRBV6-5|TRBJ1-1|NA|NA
TGTGCCAGCACCTACGGGGACCAAATGAACACTGAAGCTTTCTTT
CASTYGDQMNTEAFF
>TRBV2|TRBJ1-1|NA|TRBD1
TGTGCCAGCAGTCAGGGGGCTGAGGCTTTCTTT
CASSQGAEAFF
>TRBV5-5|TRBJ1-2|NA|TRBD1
TGTGCCAGCAGCCCGGGACAGATTAACTATGGCTACACCTTC
CASSPGQINYGYTF
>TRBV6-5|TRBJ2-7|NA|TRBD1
TGTGCCAGCAGTTACTCAATGGGACAGAGCTCCTACGAGCAGTACTTC
CASSYSMGQSSYEQYF
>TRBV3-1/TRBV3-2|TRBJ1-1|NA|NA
TGTGCCAGCAGCCAAGATTTTTTGACCCCCGGGACAGAAGCTTTCTTT
CASSQDFLTPGTEAFF
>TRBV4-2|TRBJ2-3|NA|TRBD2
TGTGCCAGCAGCCAAAGTTCTAGCGGGGGGTTGGATACGCAGTATTTT
CASSQSSSGGLDTQYF
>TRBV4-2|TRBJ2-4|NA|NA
TGTGCCAGCAGCCAAGACCCTTCGACCAACCCCCTCCTAAACATTCAGTACTTC
CASSQDPSTNPLLNIQYF